Each of the 30 T cell receptor beta chains below was sequenced from the same sample in a study of cytomegalovirus exposure and HLA in healthy donors. The PCR was carried out with 60 Vbeta primers and 13 Jbeta primers. The table came from immunoSEQ multiplex PCR; TCRdb's copy has only in-frame clones and leaves some out. The sample yields approximately 46,000 clones, approximately 68% seen once. The sequenced sample was PBMCs. The receptor set was obtained from a man under 40 in good health and CMV-seronegative.

For this clone: The same CDR3 also results from other DNA sequences found in this sample. In DNA, the CDR3 is TGTGCCAGCAGCCTAGAGAACACCGGGGAGCTGTTTTTT. Residues: CASSLENTGELFF. The chain uses TRBV2 and TRBJ2-2; D unclear. Trimming stripped 6 bases from V and 1 base from J, with 6 bases between. This CDR3 comprises 13 residues. The germline gives CDR1 SNHLY, CDR2 FYNNEI.

This sequence joins TRBV27 and TRBJ1-1; TRBD1 might be the D (6 bases). Per germline, CDR1 MNHEY and CDR2 SMNVEV (reference sequence). The CDR3 consists of 15 residues. The germline V and J ends were trimmed by 5 bases and 0 bases, with 13 bases remaining between them. The CDR3 DNA reads TGTGCCAGCAGTATAACCAGGGGATTGAACACTGAAGCTTTCTTT. It translates to CASSITRGLNTEAFF.

The chain has TRBV5-1 and TRBJ2-1; TRBD2 matches at 7 bases. This CDR3 region has 15 residues. J lost 4 bases, V lost 3 bases, and 7 bases had no gene match. The germline gives CDR1 SGHRS, CDR2 YFSETQ. The CDR3 DNA reads as TGCGCCAGCAGCTCAGCGGGACCATCGTACAATGAGCAGTTCTTC. Protein product: CASSSAGPSYNEQFF.

This chain links TRBV10-3 with TRBJ2-7; D is uncertain. Trimming left V 3 bases short and J 2 bases short, with 11 bases between. Germline V gives CDR1 ENHRY, CDR2 SYGVKD. The CDR3 is made up of 14 amino acids. In nucleotides, the CDR3 is TGTGCCATCAGTGATCCAATAGCTACCTACGAGCAGTACTTC. This codes for CAISDPIATYEQYF.

This chain links TRBV6-6 with TRBJ2-3; D is perhaps TRBD1 (6 bases). Germline lookup yields CDR1 MNHNY and CDR2 SVGAGI (reference sequence). V shed 2 bases and J shed 1 base, with 7 bases lying between them. The CDR3 is made up of 14 amino acids. DNA for the CDR3: TGTGCCAGCAGTTACGGGGGCGGCACAGATACGCAGTATTTT. Amino acids: CASSYGGGTDTQYF.

V gene TRBV6-5 combines with J gene TRBJ1-2, with 10 bases aligning to TRBD1. Germline lookup yields CDR1 MNHEY and CDR2 SVGAGI. CDR3 length equals 13 residues. With V trimmed by 2 bases and J by 13 bases, 7 bases remained unmatched. The CDR3 nucleotides read TGTGCCAGCAGTTACCCCCGGGACAGGGGCCTCACCTTC. As protein: CASSYPRDRGLTF.

The chain combines TRBV20-1 with TRBJ1-2, with TRBD1 identical over 7 bases. The V and J ends lost 7 bases and 8 bases, in that order; junction bases with no gene match: 4. There are 10 residues in the CDR3. Germline CDR1 and CDR2: DFQATT and SNEGSKA (reference sequence). Here the CDR3 reads CSVTGVGYTF. DNA of the CDR3: TGCAGTGTAACAGGGGTCGGCTACACCTTC.

The gene calls are TRBV4-1 and TRBJ2-7; D not certain. Trimming took 1 base from V and 3 from J, leaving 7 bases between them. Germline values: CDR1 MGHRA, CDR2 YSYEKL. The CDR3 covers 13 residues. The CDR3 DNA reads TGCGCCAGCAGCCAAGGGGCAAACTACGAGCAGTACTTC. Amino acids: CASSQGANYEQYF.

This chain connects TRBV7-9 to TRBJ2-7; D ambiguous. Trimming removed 5 bases from V and 1 base from J, with 18 bases in between. The V gene's germline CDR1 is SEHNR and CDR2 FQNEAQ (reference sequence). The CDR3 is made up of 16 amino acids. The CDR3 region has the DNA TGTGCCAGCAGCCCGCCGGCCGGCCCCGGGTCCTACGAGCAGTACTTC. Its protein is CASSPPAGPGSYEQYF.

The rearrangement uses TRBV6-4 and TRBJ2-2; 8 bases are a match to TRBD1. The CDR3 has 14 amino acids. Germline V gene data show CDR1 as MRHNA and CDR2 as SNTAGT. V dropped 6 bases and J dropped 1; count of bases not matched to a gene: 1. The CDR3 DNA is TGTGCCAGCAGGGGACAGGAGAACACCGGGGAGCTGTTTTTT. Protein: CASRGQENTGELFF.

The chain combines TRBV30 with TRBJ1-1; possibly TRBD1 for D (5 bases). Trimming cost V 1 base and J 3 bases, with 9 bases left between them. Per germline, CDR1 GTSNPN and CDR2 SVGIG (reference sequence). The CDR3 is 13 amino acids. The CDR3 spells CAWSEQEYTEAFF. The CDR3 nucleotides read TGTGCCTGGAGTGAACAGGAATACACTGAAGCTTTCTTT.

This clone was seen more than once but under ten times. V and J are TRBV29-1 and TRBJ2-1, with TRBD2 matching 8 bases. Per the germline V gene, CDR1 is SQVTM and CDR2 is ANQGSEA. V shed 4 bases, J shed 4 bases, and the junction held 15 bases outside the gene matches. The CDR3 covers 17 residues. CDR3 sequence: CSVAVSGNPKIYNEQFF. In DNA form, the CDR3 reads TGCAGCGTTGCGGTTAGCGGGAATCCTAAAATATACAATGAGCAGTTCTTC.

V usage is TRBV19 and J usage is TRBJ1-5; TRBD1 agrees at 9 bases. This CDR3 is 15 amino acids long. CDR1 is LNHDA and CDR2 is SQIVND in the germline V gene (reference sequence). With 6 bases clipped from V and 2 bases from J, the junction kept 5 bases outside the gene matches. CDR3 DNA: TGTGCCAGTAGGGCGAGACAGGGGGGCAATCAGCCCCAGCATTTT. Protein: CASRARQGGNQPQHF.

The CDR3 coding sequence is TGCAGCGTCGACAGGGAGGATACGCAGTATTTT. It codes for CSVDREDTQYF. This sequence joins TRBV29-1 and TRBJ2-3; 7 bases are shared with TRBD1. Unmatched junction bases numbered 3, after V lost 6 bases and J lost 6 bases. CDR3 length: 11 amino acids. Germline lookup yields CDR1 SQVTM and CDR2 ANQGSEA.

The J gene is TRBJ1-4, the V gene TRBV5-1, with 9 bases fitting TRBD1. CDR3 length equals 15 residues. With V trimmed by 5 bases and J by 9 bases, 11 bases remained unmatched. Germline V gives CDR1 SGHRS, CDR2 YFSETQ. In DNA form, the CDR3 reads TGCGCCAGCAGTGTCGGGGACAGGGACTTTCAAAAACTGTTTTTT. Protein product: CASSVGDRDFQKLFF.

The chain recombines TRBV6-5 with TRBJ1-2, with TRBD1 matching over 7 bases. This CDR3 is 13 amino acids long. Germline loops: CDR1 MNHEY, CDR2 SVGAGI. The V segment lost 2 bases and the J segment 8 bases; nucleotides outside the gene matches: 5. The CDR3 region is CASSYIGTDGYTF. CDR3 bases: TGTGCCAGCAGTTACATTGGGACAGACGGCTACACCTTC.

This clone was detected once. The chain carries TRBV7-6 and TRBJ2-5; D remains ambiguous. This CDR3 is 14 amino acids long. CDR1 and CDR2 (germline): SGHVS, FNYEAQ. V lost 2 bases to trimming and J lost 0 bases, with 7 bases between them. CDR3 sequence reads: CASSLNEYQETQYF. DNA for the CDR3: TGTGCCAGCAGCTTAAATGAGTACCAAGAGACCCAGTACTTC.

This clone showed up just a few times. This sequence joins TRBV19 and TRBJ2-5; D remains unclear. Germline CDR1 and CDR2: LNHDA and SQIVND (reference sequence). The CDR3 sequence is 13 residues long. The V end was cut by 1 base, the J end by 0 bases, with 3 bases between. CDR3 amino acids: CASSIVNQETQYF. The CDR3 nucleotides are TGTGCCAGTAGTATAGTCAACCAAGAGACCCAGTACTTC.

The chain combines TRBV27 with TRBJ2-5; D remains ambiguous. CDR3 length equals 13 residues. V shed 1 base and J shed 5 bases, with 8 bases lying between them. In germline, CDR1 is MNHEY, CDR2 SMNVEV (reference sequence). CDR3 in amino acids: CASSLLGPETQYF. CDR3 DNA: TGTGCCAGCAGTTTATTGGGCCCTGAGACCCAGTACTTC.

V usage is TRBV14 and J usage is TRBJ2-5; D not resolved. Trimming removed 1 base at V and 5 bases at J, with 5 bases between. From germline, CDR1 is SGHDN and CDR2 FVKESK. This CDR3 is built from 12 residues. The CDR3 reads CASSQARETQYF. The DNA for the CDR3 is TGTGCCAGCAGCCAAGCGCGCGAGACCCAGTACTTC.

The V gene is TRBV2, the J gene TRBJ2-2, with 7 bases aligning to TRBD2. Germline V lookup: CDR1 SNHLY, CDR2 FYNNEI. Germline trimming cut 7 bases from V and 6 bases from J; bases unmatched to any gene: 17. The CDR3 is 17 residues long. CDR3 amino acids: CASIPRGGSSFAGELFF. For the CDR3, the DNA is TGTGCCAGCATCCCTCGAGGCGGGAGTAGTTTCGCCGGGGAGCTGTTTTTT.

The rearrangement uses TRBV5-4 and TRBJ2-7; 14 positions match TRBD2. Germline V gene data show CDR1 as SGHNT and CDR2 as YYREEE (reference sequence). Losses at the gene ends were 3 bases for V and 6 bases for J; bases not matched to a gene: 5. The CDR3 spans 15 residues. CDR3 region: CASSWGLAGVTEQYF. CDR3 nucleotide sequence: TGTGCCAGCAGCTGGGGACTAGCGGGAGTTACCGAGCAGTACTTC.

V gene TRBV5-4 combines with J gene TRBJ2-7; D remains unclear. There are 13 residues in the CDR3. Germline CDR1 is SGHNT and CDR2 is YYREEE (reference sequence). Trimming removed 0 bases from V and 2 bases from J, with 6 bases in between. DNA for the CDR3: TGTGCCAGCAGCTTGGGGCGGACCTACGAGCAGTACTTC. Its protein product is CASSLGRTYEQYF.

The chain employs TRBV30 and TRBJ1-2, with 8 bases identical to TRBD1. Germline CDR1 is GTSNPN and CDR2 is SVGIG (reference sequence). The ends lost 4 bases at V and 1 base at J; junction bases unmatched: 8. The CDR3 is 15 amino acids. The CDR3 DNA follows: TGTGCCTGGACAATCCAGGGGGCTATTAACTATGGCTACACCTTC. It is translated as CAWTIQGAINYGYTF. Combining the CDR3 with reference TRBV30 and TRBJ1-2 gives the whole variable domain SQTIHQWPATLVQPVGSPLSLECTVEGTSNPNLYWYRQAAGRGLQLLFYSVGIGQISSEVPQNLSASRPQDRQFILSSKKLLLSDSGFYLCAWTIQGAINYGYTFGSGTRLTVV.

The chain employs TRBV29-1 and TRBJ2-1, with 7 bases lining up with TRBD1. V dropped 6 bases and J dropped 7; count of bases not matched to a gene: 12. The CDR3 has 14 residues. Germline V gene sequence: CDR1 SQVTM, CDR2 ANQGSEA. The CDR3 loop is CSVAGETGKNEQFF. CDR3 DNA sequence: TGCAGCGTCGCTGGCGAGACAGGGAAGAATGAGCAGTTCTTC.

By share, this clone counts as medium-sized (0.01 to 0.1%). The chain links TRBV6-4 to TRBJ2-3; a weak D match, TRBD2 (5 bases). V lost 3 bases, J lost 0 bases, and 7 bases lay in between. The CDR3 sequence is 14 residues long. Germline loops: CDR1 MRHNA, CDR2 SNTAGT. The CDR3 bases are TGTGCCAGCAGTGAGCGGGCTAGCACAGATACGCAGTATTTT. Translation: CASSERASTDTQYF.

The V and J genes are TRBV5-1 and TRBJ2-1; TRBD2 is a possible D gene (6 bases). Germline V gene sequence: CDR1 SGHRS, CDR2 YFSETQ. V dropped 3 bases and J dropped 6 bases, with 13 bases sitting between them. This CDR3 comprises 14 residues. The CDR3 nucleotides read TGCGCCAGCAGCTCAACTAGCCCGGTCAATGAGCAGTTCTTC. It is translated as CASSSTSPVNEQFF.

CDR3 region: CASRPRTGGRAFF. The CDR3, as DNA: TGTGCCAGCAGGCCTAGGACAGGGGGCCGAGCTTTCTTT. The genes are TRBV2 and TRBJ1-1, with TRBD1 matching 11 bases. V trimming: 6 bases; J trimming: 10 bases; junction bases outside the gene matches: 7. Per the germline V gene, CDR1 is SNHLY and CDR2 is FYNNEI. The CDR3 is made up of 13 amino acids.

A single count supports this clone. The rearrangement uses TRBV6-5 and TRBJ1-1; D possibly corresponds to TRBD1 (5 bases). The CDR3 spans 13 residues. Germline-derived CDR1 and CDR2 are MNHEY and SVGAGI. Trimming left V 6 bases short and J 1 base short, with 9 bases between. The CDR3 is CASRYDRNTEAFF. The CDR3 region has the DNA TGTGCCAGCAGGTATGACAGGAACACTGAAGCTTTCTTT.

The V gene is TRBV19, the J gene TRBJ1-2; D is possibly TRBD1 (6 bases). Trimming left V 2 bases short and J 7 bases short, with 14 bases between. Per germline, CDR1 LNHDA and CDR2 SQIVND (reference sequence). This CDR3 is 14 amino acids long. This chain's CDR3 is CASSIFSGAGGYTF. For the CDR3, the DNA is TGTGCCAGTAGTATATTCTCAGGGGCGGGTGGCTACACCTTC. Based on the CDR3 plus reference TRBV19 and TRBJ1-2, the full variable domain is DGGITQSPKYLFRKEGQNVTLSCEQNLNHDAMYWYRQDPGQGLRLIYYSQIVNDFQKGDIAEGYSVSREKKESFPLTVTSAQKNPTAFYLCASSIFSGAGGYTFGSGTRLTVV.